This T cell receptor beta chain was sequenced in a study of blood T cell repertoires in COVID-19. Looking at the study overall: Some COVID-19 samples were acute and others convalescent; all came from the United States, Italy and Spain. T cells, B-cell-depleted T cells, or PBMCs provided the cDNA or gDNA that served as material.

The CDR3 spans 14 residues. Germline assignment: CDR1 SEHNR and CDR2 FQNEAQ (reference sequence). The germline V and J ends were trimmed by 7 bases and 0 bases, with 12 bases remaining between them. Original methodology: Amplification of reference gene primers provided the estimated nucleated cell counts. Profiling relied on immunoSEQ multiplex PCR, and the TCRdb table lists in-frame clones only, not all of them. V, J and clone size derive from that table, while D and trimming were established from the DNA sequence. The sample has over 55,000 clones, roughly 80% seen once. The rearrangement links TRBV7-9 to TRBJ1-1, with D perhaps matching TRBD1 (6 bases). Source material: peripheral blood. The receptor was derived from a woman aged 55-70 years with acute or convalescent COVID-19. This CDR3 is CASTLSGVNTEAFF. DNA of the CDR3: TGTGCCAGCACCCTCTCAGGGGTGAACACTGAAGCTTTCTTT. The full variable domain, rest sourced from reference TRBV7-9 and TRBJ1-1, is DTGVSQNPRHKITKRGQNVTFRCDPISEHNRLYWYRQTLGQGPEFLTYFQNEAQLEKSRLLSDRFSAERPKGSFSTLEIQRTEQGDSAMYLCASTLSGVNTEAFFGQGTRLTVV.